A selection of T cell receptor beta chains follows, all from one sample in a study of T cell responses to AZD1222 COVID-19 vaccine. Profiled with immunoSEQ multiplex PCR; TCRdb holds only in-frame clones, not every one. The repertoire holds 90,000 to 150,000 clones, with about 85% as singletons. Sequenced here: peripheral blood, sampled on day 0 of AZD1222 vaccination. These receptor sequences come from an adult in good health. Both conserved end residues are part of each CDR3. The D gene is left open where the match is weak. Expanded clones are given a class, and other clones once, few, many or no size at all.

v_gene: TRBV5-1; j_gene: TRBJ2-7; d_gene: TRBD1; abundance: .; CDR3aa: CASSFSAGGLSEQYF; CDR3nt: TGCGCCAGCAGCTTCAGCGCAGGGGGTCTATCCGAGCAGTACTTC
v_gene: TRBV3-1/TRBV3-2; j_gene: TRBJ1-1; d_gene: .; abundance: .; CDR3aa: CASSQGGRPEAFF; CDR3nt: TGTGCCAGCAGCCAAGGGGGGCGGCCTGAAGCTTTCTTT
v_gene: TRBV29-1; j_gene: TRBJ2-7; d_gene: TRBD1; abundance: .; CDR3aa: CSVEEDRGPEQYF; CDR3nt: TGCAGCGTTGAAGAGGACAGGGGGCCCGAGCAGTACTTC
v_gene: TRBV5-1; j_gene: TRBJ2-6; d_gene: TRBD1; abundance: .; CDR3aa: CASSFDRGTGANVLTF; CDR3nt: TGCGCCAGCAGCTTCGACAGGGGAACTGGGGCCAACGTCCTGACTTTC
v_gene: TRBV9; j_gene: TRBJ1-2; d_gene: TRBD1; abundance: .; CDR3aa: CASSVSPRGRESYGYTF; CDR3nt: TGTGCCAGCAGCGTTAGTCCCAGGGGGCGCGAGTCCTATGGCTACACCTTC
v_gene: TRBV3-1/TRBV3-2; j_gene: TRBJ1-3; d_gene: .; abundance: .; CDR3aa: CASSPEGGNTIYF; CDR3nt: TGTGCCAGCAGCCCAGAGGGGGGAAACACCATATATTTT
v_gene: TRBV30; j_gene: TRBJ1-1; d_gene: .; abundance: .; CDR3aa: CAWSVRGGQGWRAAFF; CDR3nt: TGTGCCTGGAGTGTACGAGGGGGGCAGGGATGGAGGGCAGCTTTCTTT
v_gene: TRBV3-1/TRBV3-2; j_gene: TRBJ1-3; d_gene: .; abundance: .; CDR3aa: CASSQRGTSRTGNTIYF; CDR3nt: TGTGCCAGCAGCCAAAGGGGGACATCTAGAACTGGAAACACCATATATTTT
v_gene: TRBV30; j_gene: TRBJ1-6; d_gene: .; abundance: .; CDR3aa: CAWRRSEYNSPLHF; CDR3nt: TGTGCCTGGAGAAGATCCGAATATAATTCACCCCTCCACTTT
v_gene: TRBV6-1; j_gene: TRBJ1-3; d_gene: .; abundance: .; CDR3aa: CASSEGWSSGNTIYF; CDR3nt: TGTGCCAGCAGTGAAGGCTGGAGCTCTGGAAACACCATATATTTT
v_gene: TRBV29-1; j_gene: TRBJ1-2; d_gene: .; abundance: .; CDR3aa: CSVYGARAGDYGYTF; CDR3nt: TGCAGCGTCTACGGGGCCAGGGCCGGGGACTATGGCTACACCTTC
v_gene: TRBV5-1; j_gene: TRBJ1-6; d_gene: TRBD1; abundance: .; CDR3aa: CASSRTGPSSYNSPLHF; CDR3nt: TGCGCCAGCTCTCGGACAGGGCCCAGCTCCTATAATTCACCCCTCCACTTT
v_gene: TRBV28; j_gene: TRBJ1-5; d_gene: TRBD1; abundance: .; CDR3aa: CASRGGTDVSNQPQHF; CDR3nt: TGTGCCAGCAGGGGGGGGACAGATGTTAGCAATCAGCCCCAGCATTTT
v_gene: TRBV21-1; j_gene: TRBJ2-6; d_gene: .; abundance: once; CDR3aa: CASFRGGQGLSGANVLTF; CDR3nt: TGTGCCAGTTTTCGGGGGGGACAGGGCCTCTCTGGGGCCAACGTCCTGACTTTC
v_gene: TRBV6-6; j_gene: TRBJ1-5; d_gene: .; abundance: .; CDR3aa: CASSRTGNQPQHF; CDR3nt: TGTGCCAGCAGCCGGACCGGCAATCAGCCCCAGCATTTT
v_gene: TRBV6-5; j_gene: TRBJ2-1; d_gene: .; abundance: .; CDR3aa: CASRLTGGDEQFF; CDR3nt: TGTGCCAGCAGGCTAACAGGGGGGGATGAGCAGTTCTTC
v_gene: TRBV27; j_gene: TRBJ2-7; d_gene: .; abundance: once; CDR3aa: CASSFSSSYEQYF; CDR3nt: TGTGCCAGCAGTTTCTCTAGCTCCTACGAGCAGTACTTC
v_gene: TRBV21-1; j_gene: TRBJ2-7; d_gene: .; abundance: .; CDR3aa: CASSQALNPATGTSGDYEQYF; CDR3nt: TGTGCCAGCAGCCAAGCTCTCAATCCAGCTACCGGGACTAGCGGAGACTACGAGCAGTACTTC
v_gene: TRBV5-6; j_gene: TRBJ1-5; d_gene: .; abundance: once; CDR3aa: CASSLGDLTNQPQHF; CDR3nt: TGTGCCAGCAGCTTGGGGGACCTTACCAATCAGCCCCAGCATTTT
v_gene: TRBV7-9; j_gene: TRBJ2-2; d_gene: .; abundance: few; CDR3aa: CASSSGTRTGELFF; CDR3nt: TGTGCCAGCAGCTCCGGAACGAGGACCGGGGAGCTGTTTTTT
v_gene: TRBV29-1; j_gene: TRBJ1-3; d_gene: .; abundance: .; CDR3aa: CSAQGASGNTIYF; CDR3nt: TGCAGCGCCCAAGGGGCCTCTGGAAACACCATATATTTT
v_gene: TRBV5-1; j_gene: TRBJ2-1; d_gene: .; abundance: .; CDR3aa: CASNRDRGDNEQFF; CDR3nt: TGCGCCAGCAACAGGGACCGGGGTGATAATGAGCAGTTCTTC
v_gene: TRBV10-2; j_gene: TRBJ1-5; d_gene: .; abundance: .; CDR3aa: CASSDKRGSNQPQHF; CDR3nt: TGCGCCAGCAGTGATAAGAGGGGAAGCAATCAGCCCCAGCATTTT
v_gene: TRBV30; j_gene: TRBJ1-2; d_gene: .; abundance: .; CDR3aa: CAWSVIRGYGYTF; CDR3nt: TGTGCCTGGAGTGTAATCAGGGGCTATGGCTACACCTTC
v_gene: TRBV28; j_gene: TRBJ2-5; d_gene: .; abundance: .; CDR3aa: CASSSRVRETQYF; CDR3nt: TGTGCCAGCAGTTCTCGGGTCCGGGAGACCCAGTACTTC
v_gene: TRBV28; j_gene: TRBJ2-7; d_gene: .; abundance: .; CDR3aa: CASRTSISYEQYF; CDR3nt: TGTGCCAGCAGAACCTCGATCAGCTACGAGCAGTACTTC
v_gene: TRBV3-1/TRBV3-2; j_gene: TRBJ1-4; d_gene: .; abundance: once; CDR3aa: CASSQGEAAVFF; CDR3nt: TGTGCCAGCAGCCAGGGCGAGGCGGCGGTGTTTTTT
v_gene: TRBV3-1/TRBV3-2; j_gene: TRBJ2-3; d_gene: TRBD2; abundance: once; CDR3aa: CASSPRLAVSTDTQYF; CDR3nt: TGTGCCAGCAGCCCGCGGCTAGCGGTTAGCACAGATACGCAGTATTTT
v_gene: TRBV15; j_gene: TRBJ1-3; d_gene: TRBD1; abundance: .; CDR3aa: CATSRDRAAVGNTIYF; CDR3nt: TGTGCCACCAGCAGGGACAGGGCGGCTGTGGGAAACACCATATATTTT
v_gene: TRBV24-1; j_gene: TRBJ2-4; d_gene: .; abundance: .; CDR3aa: CATSPYARGTKNIQYF; CDR3nt: TGTGCCACCAGTCCCTACGCCCGGGGAACCAAAAACATTCAGTACTTC
v_gene: TRBV5-8; j_gene: TRBJ2-7; d_gene: TRBD1; abundance: many; CDR3aa: CASSRPGQGLEQYF; CDR3nt: TGTGCCAGCAGCCGACCGGGACAGGGGTTAGAGCAGTACTTC
v_gene: TRBV9; j_gene: TRBJ2-7; d_gene: .; abundance: .; CDR3aa: CASSVKRISYEQYF; CDR3nt: TGTGCCAGCAGCGTAAAGCGGATCTCCTACGAGCAGTACTTC
v_gene: TRBV6-5; j_gene: TRBJ1-5; d_gene: .; abundance: .; CDR3aa: CASRVYQPQHF; CDR3nt: TGTGCCAGCAGGGTCTATCAGCCCCAGCATTTT
v_gene: TRBV18; j_gene: TRBJ2-7; d_gene: .; abundance: .; CDR3aa: CASSREDEQYF; CDR3nt: TGTGCCAGCTCACGAGAGGACGAGCAGTACTTC
v_gene: TRBV7-8; j_gene: TRBJ2-1; d_gene: TRBD2; abundance: .; CDR3aa: CASSLGLAAYNEQFF; CDR3nt: TGTGCCAGCAGCCTCGGACTAGCGGCCTACAATGAGCAGTTCTTC
v_gene: TRBV28; j_gene: TRBJ1-1; d_gene: .; abundance: .; CDR3aa: CASREQRGGTEAFF; CDR3nt: TGTGCCAGCAGGGAGCAGAGGGGGGGCACTGAAGCTTTCTTT
v_gene: TRBV4-1; j_gene: TRBJ1-5; d_gene: .; abundance: once; CDR3aa: CASSQDGTPNQPQHF; CDR3nt: TGCGCCAGCAGCCAAGACGGGACTCCCAATCAGCCCCAGCATTTT